This T cell receptor beta chain was recovered during a study of OX40 agonist ivuxolimab in advanced cancers. Study details: Treatment of patients was with ivuxolimab, an agonistic anti-OX40 (CD134) antibody. In three patients, partial responses were observed, one with hepatocellular carcinoma and two with cutaneous melanoma. Checkpoint inhibitors had been given previously to roughly 36% of patients. Study-level points and caveats: Partial responders dosed at 0.1-3.0 mg/kg displayed clonal expansion ranking among the lowest.

The V end lost 5 bases, the J end lost 3 bases, and 5 bases lay between the germline ends. CDR1 and CDR2 (germline): MNHNS, SASEGT. This CDR3 contains 12 residues. The repertoire was sequenced with immunoSEQ multiplex PCR; TCRdb's copy has only in-frame clones and lacks some. This sample yields some 75,000 clones, of which roughly 85% are seen a single time; roughly 3% belongs to the top ten. Of note for this clone: The antigen is undetermined.

This TCR came from an adult with an advanced solid tumor such as melanoma, head and neck, liver or kidney cancer. Sequences were derived from CD4+ or CD8+ T cells sorted from blood, sampled in a trial of the OX40 agonist ivuxolimab. The genes are TRBV6-1 and TRBJ1-5, with unresolved D. The CDR3 nucleotides are TGTGCCAGCAGTAGAAACAATCAGCCCCAGCATTTT. Protein sequence: CASSRNNQPQHF.